The TCR beta chain described here comes from a study of tumor-infiltrating lymphocytes in primary liver carcinoma. Overall study findings and caveats: The 250 largest clones made up significantly more of tumor than blood repertoires (p = 0.039).

Production of TCR beta cDNA used 500 ng total RNA together with a constant-region primer. It was through three nested multiplex PCR rounds of slightly modified ARM-PCR that TCR beta libraries arose. Rounds one and two of PCR, each of roughly 10 cycles, were primed with TRBV1-TRBV30 forward primers and a C-beta reverse primer. TCRdb recomputed calls from the multiplex PCR reads with MiXCR, one row per CDR3 protein. Of a few hundred thousand distinct CDR3 sequences in the sample, 50% to 60% were seen once. This clonotype was seen once. Its specificity is not known. The source of the blood RNA was unsorted whole blood, and germline DNA was extracted as well. Germline lookup yields CDR1 MDHEN and CDR2 SYDVKM. The CDR3 spans 14 residues. With 2 bases removed from V and 9 bases from J, the gap between germline ends came to 13 bases.

Sequences were obtained from peripheral blood. The chain uses TRBV28 and TRBJ2-2; D is ambiguous. The source is a woman in her 30s with primary liver carcinoma and hepatitis B virus infection. In nucleotides, the CDR3 is TGTGCCAGCAGTTTAGGTGGTGTTAAACGGGAGCTGTTTTTT. Translating it yields CASSLGGVKRELFF.